This T cell receptor (beta chain) was captured by sequencing in a study of neurological immune-mediated disorders. CDR1 MNHEY and CDR2 SVGAGI come from the germline V gene. The CDR3 is 15 residues long. V lost 4 bases and J lost 4, with 16 bases in between. TCRdb used MiXCR to reprocess the 5' RACE reads, holding one entry per CDR3 protein. The sample carries around 38,000 distinct CDR3 sequences, approximately 14% recorded once. This clonotype was found many times. The antigen remains unidentified. Findings of the study overall: The greatest degree of TCR clonal expansion was observed in HTLV-1-associated myelopathy, with the lowest in multiple sclerosis, below that of healthy controls.

Approximately 920,000 sorted CD4+ or CD8+ T cells made each library. The clonotype was recovered from a woman aged 55-70 years with HTLV-1-associated myelopathy (HAM/TSP). The sequenced sample consisted of CD4+ T cells from blood. The chain has TRBV6-5 and TRBJ1-1; weak D call: TRBD1 (5 bases). The CDR3 region has the DNA TGTGCCAGCAGTTTTTCGGGGGGGGTCGGCACTGAAGCTTTCTTT. It is translated as CASSFSGGVGTEAFF.